These 20 T cell receptor beta chains share one sample of origin, sequenced in a study of human T cells and chemical hapten exposure. TCRdb processed the RACE reads anew with MiXCR; each CDR3 protein has one entry. The sample shows some 74,000 distinct CDR3 sequences, about 15% of them seen only once. Time point indicated: pre-sensitization, week 0. Treatment reported: therapeutic diphenylcyclopropenone sensitization with weekly scalp DPC. Sequenced material: whole blood, taken in connection with sensitization to the hapten diphenylcyclopropenone (DPC). The receptors derive from a woman aged 50 to 60 with alopecia areata. Some clones in this sample may be carry-over from other donors' samples.

The J gene is TRBJ2-3, the V gene TRBV12-3 or TRBV12-4, with TRBD2 identical over 7 bases. V shed 5 bases, J shed 2 bases, and the junction held 7 bases outside the gene matches. The CDR3 runs to 15 residues. CDR3 DNA: TGTGCCAGCAGTCCGCGGGACTATTCCACAGATACGCAGTATTTT. This gives the protein CASSPRDYSTDTQYF.

The chain employs TRBV12-3 or TRBV12-4 and TRBJ1-5, with 9 bases aligning to TRBD1. The CDR3 length is 15 residues. Trimming at V came to 5 bases and at J to 5 bases, leaving 7 bases not matched to a gene. This chain's CDR3 is CASSKDRGSYQPQHF. The CDR3 DNA follows: TGTGCCAGCAGTAAGGACAGGGGATCCTATCAGCCCCAGCATTTT.

This clonotype was recorded a few times. The genes are TRBV20-1 and TRBJ2-7, with 9 bases lining up with TRBD2. CDR1 is DFQATT and CDR2 is SNEGSKA in the germline V gene (reference sequence). J gave up 5 bases and V 4 bases, and 9 bases lay outside the gene matches. The CDR3 is 14 amino acids. The CDR3 is CSAMIAGAFDEQYF. CDR3 in DNA: TGCAGTGCTATGATAGCGGGAGCTTTCGACGAGCAGTACTTC.

This clonotype was seen more than once but under ten times. V gene TRBV19 combines with J gene TRBJ2-5, with 10 bases fitting TRBD2. In germline, CDR1 is LNHDA, CDR2 SQIVND (reference sequence). V lost 4 bases and J lost 4; bases outside the gene matches: 6. The length of the CDR3 is 15 residues. CDR3 in DNA: TGTGCCAGTAGTACCCTAGCGGGAGTTGGAGAGACCCAGTACTTC. Translating gives CASSTLAGVGETQYF.

This clonotype was detected ten times or more. The rearrangement uses TRBV7-2 and TRBJ1-3; D is unresolved. The CDR3 totals 13 residues. Trimming took 1 base from V and 0 from J, leaving 1 base between them. The germline V gene has CDR1 SGHTA and CDR2 FQGNSA. The CDR3, as DNA: TGTGCCAGCAGCTTAGTCTCTGGAAACACCATATATTTT. Its translation: CASSLVSGNTIYF.

This clonotype was counted between two and nine times. V usage is TRBV7-9 and J usage is TRBJ1-2, with no clear D. The CDR3 length is 12 residues. Germline CDR1 is SEHNR and CDR2 is FQNEAQ (reference sequence). V lost 3 bases and J 8 bases, leaving 10 bases between the germline ends. CDR3 amino acids: CASSFEARGYTF. CDR3 DNA: TGTGCCAGCAGCTTCGAGGCGCGAGGCTACACCTTC.

The chain recombines TRBV28 with TRBJ2-6; D may be TRBD1 (7 bases). The CDR3 has 18 residues. Trimming stripped 3 bases from V and 2 bases from J, with 17 bases between. Germline V gene sequence: CDR1 MDHEN, CDR2 SYDVKM. CDR3 in amino acids: CASSFRAPGGTGANVLTF. The CDR3 region has the DNA TGTGCCAGCAGTTTCCGGGCGCCAGGGGGGACTGGGGCCAACGTCCTGACTTTC.

This clonotype was observed a handful of times. V usage is TRBV18 and J usage is TRBJ2-5, with 10 bases lining up with TRBD2. The germline V gene has CDR1 KGHSH and CDR2 LQKENI. CDR3 size: 15 residues. V trimming: 3 bases; J trimming: 3 bases; junction bases outside the gene matches: 4. CDR3 bases: TGTGCCAGCTCACCCCTAGCGGGAGAAAAAGAGACCCAGTACTTC. Protein: CASSPLAGEKETQYF. Looking up the rest from reference TRBV18 and TRBJ2-5 gives the full variable domain: NAGVMQNPRHLVRRRGQEARLRCSPMKGHSHVYWYRQLPEEGLKFMVYLQKENIIDESGMPKERFSAEFPKEGPSILRIQQVVRGDSAAYFCASSPLAGEKETQYFGPGTRLLVL.

The gene calls are TRBV19 and TRBJ2-5, with 7 bases matching TRBD2. CDR3 length: 14 residues. Looked up from germline, CDR1 is LNHDA and CDR2 is SQIVND (reference sequence). V lost 6 bases to trimming and J lost 2 bases; unmatched junction nucleotides: 6. The CDR3 region has the DNA TGTGCCAGTAGGGACACTAGCGCACAAGAGACCCAGTACTTC. Amino acids: CASRDTSAQETQYF.

This clonotype was observed many times. This rearrangement joins TRBV20-1 to TRBJ1-1; possibly TRBD1 for D (5 bases). The length of the CDR3 is 14 residues. CDR1 and CDR2 from the germline V gene are DFQATT and SNEGSKA (reference sequence). Trimming pared 5 bases from V and 1 base from J, leaving 14 bases between. The CDR3 DNA reads as TGCAGTGCTCAACGGGGCAGTGCGAACACTGAAGCTTTCTTT. Amino acids: CSAQRGSANTEAFF.

This clonotype was detected only a few times. The chain is built from TRBV4-1 and TRBJ2-7; 9 bases align to TRBD1. Per the germline V gene, CDR1 is MGHRA and CDR2 is YSYEKL. V shed 3 bases, J shed 5 bases, and the junction held 5 bases outside the gene matches. This CDR3 comprises 14 residues. The CDR3, as DNA: TGCGCCAGCAGCCAGCCGGGACAGGGCAACGAGCAGTACTTC. Amino acid sequence: CASSQPGQGNEQYF.

This clonotype was found a few times. V is TRBV20-1 and J is TRBJ2-3; D is possibly TRBD1 (5 bases). This CDR3 has 15 residues. V was shortened by 3 bases and J by 2 bases, with 15 bases between the two germline ends. Germline assignment: CDR1 DFQATT and CDR2 SNEGSKA (reference sequence). The CDR3 DNA sequence: TGCAGTGCTAGGACAGACCCATATACCACAGATACGCAGTATTTT. Translated, it gives CSARTDPYTTDTQYF.

The J gene is TRBJ2-1, the V gene TRBV28; D possibly corresponds to TRBD1 (5 bases). Germline CDR1 MDHEN, CDR2 SYDVKM. V was shortened by 6 bases and J by 2 bases, with 14 bases between the two germline ends. CDR3 length equals 15 residues. This chain's CDR3 is CASRGPLVAYNEQFF. CDR3 DNA sequence: TGTGCCAGCAGGGGGCCTTTGGTCGCCTACAATGAGCAGTTCTTC.

Judged by abundance, this clonotype is medium-sized. The chain couples TRBV20-1 to TRBJ1-5; 8 nucleotides agree with TRBD1. V lost 5 bases, J lost 4 bases, and 7 bases stayed unmatched. Germline CDR1 reads DFQATT; CDR2 reads SNEGSKA (reference sequence). The CDR3 has 14 amino acids. Here the CDR3 DNA reads TGCAGTGCTCTCGGGACAGGCGGAAATCAGCCCCAGCATTTT. Translating it yields CSALGTGGNQPQHF.

The table lists this clonotype with a few counts. The V call is TRBV18, the J call TRBJ1-1; possible D gene TRBD1, 5 bases. CDR1 and CDR2 from the germline V gene are KGHSH and LQKENI. V lost 2 bases, J lost 1 base, and 17 bases lay in between. This CDR3 has 17 residues. The CDR3 here is CASSPVGGQGTNTEAFF. In DNA form, the CDR3 reads TGTGCCAGCTCACCAGTGGGAGGTCAAGGGACGAACACTGAAGCTTTCTTT. Filled out from reference TRBV18 and TRBJ1-1, the complete variable domain reads NAGVMQNPRHLVRRRGQEARLRCSPMKGHSHVYWYRQLPEEGLKFMVYLQKENIIDESGMPKERFSAEFPKEGPSILRIQQVVRGDSAAYFCASSPVGGQGTNTEAFFGQGTRLTVV.

This chain connects TRBV7-2 to TRBJ2-2, with D maybe TRBD2 (5 bases). Trimming left V 1 base short and J 0 bases short, with 12 bases between. The germline CDR1 and CDR2 sequences are SGHTA and FQGNSA. The CDR3 totals 17 residues. This CDR3 reads CASSLDHGKTNTGELFF. As DNA, the CDR3 is TGTGCCAGCAGCTTAGACCACGGGAAGACGAACACCGGGGAGCTGTTTTTT.

This clonotype was seen repeatedly, ten times or more. DNA for the CDR3: TGCAGTGCTAGGCCCCGTACAGTGAACACTGAAGCTTTCTTT. It is translated as CSARPRTVNTEAFF. The rearrangement links TRBV20-1 to TRBJ1-1; no clear D. This CDR3 has 14 amino acids. V was cut by 3 bases and J by 0 bases, with 11 bases left in between. The germline V gene encodes CDR1 DFQATT and CDR2 SNEGSKA (reference sequence).

The chain employs TRBV20-1 and TRBJ2-2; weak D call: TRBD2 (6 bases). This CDR3 is built from 16 residues. V shed 6 bases and J shed 4 bases, with 21 bases lying between them. Germline values: CDR1 DFQATT, CDR2 SNEGSKA (reference sequence). The DNA for the CDR3 is TGCAGTGCCCCCGGCGATGGCGGGAAGGGCACCGGGGAGCTGTTTTTT. As protein: CSAPGDGGKGTGELFF.

This clonotype has a handful of counts. The genes are TRBV29-1 and TRBJ2-4; 7 bases map to TRBD1. Germline values: CDR1 SQVTM, CDR2 ANQGSEA. V dropped 2 bases and J dropped 7; count of bases not matched to a gene: 8. This CDR3 has 14 residues. Here the CDR3 reads CSVEPTGRRNIQYF. The CDR3 nucleotides are TGCAGCGTTGAACCGACAGGGCGGCGGAACATTCAGTACTTC.

The J gene is TRBJ2-7, the V gene TRBV5-8, with 9 bases fitting TRBD2. Germline V lookup: CDR1 SGHTS, CDR2 YDEGEE. CDR3 size: 15 residues. Unmatched junction bases numbered 7, after V lost 1 base and J lost 5 bases. The CDR3 sequence: CASSLTGTSFHEQYF. CDR3 bases: TGTGCCAGCAGCTTGACCGGGACTAGCTTCCACGAGCAGTACTTC.